What follows are 7 T cell receptor beta chains derived from one specimen sequenced in a study of blood T cell repertoires in COVID-19 (TCRdb year 2020). Library prep was done by the immunoSEQ multiplex PCR assay. The clones in this table, taken by TCRdb from immuneACCESS, are in-frame only. Not every clone is retained; where verified, under half of the shortfall comes from an unresolved V gene, and the cause of the rest is unknown. The sample data list 130,000 or so clones, and around three quarters of these were observed just once. The ten biggest clones cover around 15% of the sample. The specimen was peripheral blood. The receptors shown here come from a man aged 60-69 years with active or convalescent COVID-19.

The chain uses TRBV4-2 and TRBJ2-3, with 7 positions matching TRBD1. The CDR3 is made up of 16 amino acids. Germline CDR1 reads LGHNA; CDR2 reads YNFKEQ. With 6 bases clipped from V and 0 bases from J, the junction kept 9 bases outside the gene matches. As DNA, the CDR3 is TGTGCCAGCAGGTCCACCGGGACAGCTAGCACAGATACGCAGTATTTT. Translation gives CASRSTGTASTDTQYF.

The chain links TRBV9 to TRBJ1-1, with D possibly being TRBD1 (5 bases). V was pared by 9 bases and J by 4 bases, with 22 bases between. The CDR3 runs to 15 residues. CDR1 is SGDLS, CDR2 YYNGEE, per germline. The CDR3 loop is CAINLGAGVGTEAFF. The DNA of the CDR3 is TGTGCCATTAACCTAGGGGCGGGGGTCGGCACTGAAGCTTTCTTT.

The chain employs TRBV4-3 and TRBJ2-7; 10 bases match TRBD1. The V gene end was trimmed by 4 bases and the J gene end by 2 bases; junction bases not matched to a gene: 5. The germline gives CDR1 LGHNA, CDR2 YSLEER. The CDR3 consists of 15 residues. Written as DNA, the CDR3 is TGCGCCAGCAGCCGCTCCGGGACAGGGGCCTACGAGCAGTACTTC. It encodes CASSRSGTGAYEQYF.

This chain links TRBV7-2 with TRBJ1-5; 7 positions match TRBD1. Germline CDR1 and CDR2: SGHTA and FQGNSA. This CDR3 has 16 amino acids. J gave up 5 bases and V 5 bases, and 12 bases lay outside the gene matches. The CDR3 spells CASSPEGRGVDQPQHF. DNA of the CDR3: TGTGCCAGCAGCCCCGAGGGCAGGGGGGTTGATCAGCCCCAGCATTTT.

This chain links TRBV7-9 with TRBJ1-6; D possibly corresponds to TRBD1 (5 bases). V lost 6 bases to trimming and J lost 3 bases, with 12 bases between them. CDR1 and CDR2 (germline): SEHNR, FQNEAQ (reference sequence). The CDR3 has 15 residues. The CDR3 coding sequence is TGTGCCAGCAGAAATCATACAGGCTATAATTCACCCCTCCACTTT. This sequence encodes CASRNHTGYNSPLHF.

The chain combines TRBV5-6 with TRBJ1-2; 8 bases are shared with TRBD1. CDR3 length: 14 amino acids. CDR1 is SGHDT, CDR2 YYEEEE, per germline. The ends lost 3 bases at V and 8 bases at J; junction bases unmatched: 9. CDR3 nucleotide sequence: TGTGCCAGCAGCTCGGGGACAGGCCTAAAGGGCTACACCTTC. Its translation: CASSSGTGLKGYTF.

This chain uses TRBV28 with TRBJ2-1; 9 bases map to TRBD2. The V gene end was trimmed by 5 bases and the J gene end by 8 bases; junction bases not matched to a gene: 4. The CDR3 runs 13 residues. Germline V gene lookup returns CDR1 MDHEN and CDR2 SYDVKM. As DNA, the CDR3 is TGTGCCAGCAGTATCTTAGCGGGAGATGAGCAGTTCTTC. Protein: CASSILAGDEQFF.